The 5 T cell receptor beta chains in this list originate from one sample, sequenced in a study of blood T cell repertoires in COVID-19. Generated by immunoSEQ multiplex PCR, the TCRdb table keeps only in-frame clones and is missing some. The sample consists of about 400,000 clones, around 90% of them appearing once. The specimen was PBMCs or T cells enriched from blood (not recorded which). The receptors were sampled from a woman in her thirties or forties with acute COVID-19.

This clone has more than one count but fewer than ten. The chain has TRBV15 and TRBJ1-5; D possibly corresponds to TRBD1 (6 bases). The germline V gene has CDR1 LNHNV and CDR2 YYDKDF (reference sequence). The germline V and J ends were trimmed by 0 bases and 4 bases, with 13 bases remaining between them. The length of the CDR3 is 16 residues. The CDR3 loop is CATSREVGTRNQPQHF. The CDR3 coding sequence is TGTGCCACCAGCAGAGAAGTCGGGACACGTAATCAGCCCCAGCATTTT.

This clone was counted a few times. The chain uses TRBV4-2 and TRBJ1-5; D gene ambiguous. Germline CDR1 and CDR2: LGHNA and YNFKEQ. The CDR3 totals 14 residues. The V and J ends lost 1 base and 3 bases respectively, with 7 bases between them. As DNA, the CDR3 is TGTGCCAGCAGCCAAGCGGGGAACAATCAGCCCCAGCATTTT. Encoded protein: CASSQAGNNQPQHF.

This clone has a single count. The rearrangement links TRBV10-3 to TRBJ2-1, with 13 bases aligning to TRBD2. The germline CDR1 and CDR2 sequences are ENHRY and SYGVKD. With 6 bases clipped from V and 7 bases from J, the junction kept 3 bases outside the gene matches. This CDR3 contains 14 residues. The CDR3 nucleotides are TGTGCCATCAGGGAGACTAGCGGGGGGAATGAGCAGTTCTTC. It codes for CAIRETSGGNEQFF.

This chain joins TRBV5-1 and TRBJ1-3; TRBD1 matches at 10 bases. The CDR3 contains 15 residues. Germline V gives CDR1 SGHRS, CDR2 YFSETQ. Losses at the gene ends were 4 bases for V and 6 bases for J; bases not matched to a gene: 7. This CDR3 reads CASSQRTGGENTIYF. Written as DNA, the CDR3 is TGCGCCAGCAGCCAAAGGACAGGGGGTGAAAACACCATATATTTT.

The V gene is TRBV9, the J gene TRBJ2-1; TRBD2 matches 12 bases. The germline gives CDR1 SGDLS, CDR2 YYNGEE. This CDR3 is 16 amino acids long. V lost 4 bases, J lost 5 bases, and 7 bases stayed unmatched. The CDR3: CASSTPLAGGHNEQFF. The CDR3 DNA follows: TGTGCCAGCAGCACCCCACTAGCGGGGGGTCACAATGAGCAGTTCTTC.